The entry below describes one T cell receptor beta chain. Profiling relied on immunoSEQ multiplex PCR, and the TCRdb table lists in-frame clones only, not all of them. The data show approximately 70,000 clones, 75% to 90% seen once. This entry is derived from a study of control samples from healthy donors and cancer patients. CDR3 length equals 16 residues. Germline V lookup: CDR1 SGDLS, CDR2 YYNGEE. Trimming left V 0 bases short and J 1 base short, with 13 bases between. The clonotype was recovered from a man aged 45-60 years in good health. The sequenced sample was blood. V is TRBV9 and J is TRBJ2-5; possibly TRBD2 for D (5 bases). CDR3 in amino acids: CASSVEDSRTQETQYF. CDR3 nucleotide sequence: TGTGCCAGCAGCGTAGAGGACTCCAGGACCCAAGAGACCCAGTACTTC. The full variable domain, with the rest looked up from reference TRBV9 and TRBJ2-5, is DSGVTQTPKHLITATGQRVTLRCSPRSGDLSVYWYQQSLDQGLQFLIQYYNGEERAKGNILERFSAQQFPDLHSELNLSSLELGDSALYFCASSVEDSRTQETQYFGPGTRLLVL.